This is a list of T cell receptor beta chains from one sample in a study of CD8 T cells in Susac syndrome. TCRdb re-analysed the immunoSEQ multiplex PCR reads in MiXCR, keeping a single row per CDR3 protein. The repertoire holds over 100,000 distinct CDR3 sequences, with under 95% as singletons. Sequenced sample: CD8+ T cells from PBMCs. These TCRs come from a human donor in good health. Both conserved end residues are part of each CDR3. A D gene is named only where the DNA matches it firmly. Rows give clone size only sometimes, using once, few, many, or a class for an expanded clone.

>TRBV5-1|TRBJ2-7|TRBD1|-
CASSPNRDRGDEQYF
TGCGCCAGCAGCCCCAATCGCGACAGGGGCGACGAGCAGTACTTC
>TRBV7-9|TRBJ2-7|TRBD2|-
CASSSRLAGGHEQYF
TGTGCCAGCAGCTCCAGACTAGCGGGGGGCCACGAGCAGTACTTC
>TRBV29-1|TRBJ1-3|-|-
CSVSDSSGNTIYF
TGCAGCGTTTCGGACAGCTCTGGAAACACCATATATTTT
>TRBV28|TRBJ1-5|-|-
CASIPGSNQPQHF
TGTGCCAGCATCCCGGGGTCTAATCAGCCCCAGCATTTT
>TRBV18|TRBJ2-3|TRBD2|-
CASSLDGPGLASDTQYF
TGTGCCAGCTCACTTGATGGACCGGGACTAGCATCCGATACGCAGTATTTT
>TRBV30|TRBJ2-7|TRBD1|few
CAWSWGQGYEQYF
TGTGCCTGGAGTTGGGGACAGGGTTACGAGCAGTACTTC
>TRBV15|TRBJ2-7|-|-
CATSPRFGSSYEQYF
TGTGCCACCAGCCCCCGTTTTGGATCCTCCTACGAGCAGTACTTC
>TRBV7-9|TRBJ1-4|-|-
CASGGQDEKLFF
TGTGCCAGCGGGGGCCAGGATGAAAAACTGTTTTTT
>TRBV9|TRBJ2-1|TRBD2|-
CASSVGSGGAFVEQFF
TGTGCCAGCAGCGTAGGAAGCGGGGGGGCCTTCGTCGAGCAGTTCTTC
>TRBV10-3|TRBJ2-1|-|-
CAISRDNEQFF
TGTGCCATCAGCCGGGACAATGAGCAGTTCTTC
>TRBV20-1|TRBJ2-3|-|-
CSAFGADTQYF
TGCAGTGCGTTCGGTGCAGATACGCAGTATTTT
>TRBV2|TRBJ1-5|TRBD1|-
CATSPQGVRQPQHF
TGTGCCACCTCTCCCCAGGGGGTCCGTCAGCCCCAGCATTTT
>TRBV6-5|TRBJ1-2|-|-
CASSAGTAGGYTF
TGTGCCAGCAGCGCCGGGACGGCGGGTGGCTACACCTTC
>TRBV12-3/TRBV12-4|TRBJ2-1|-|-
CASRISYNEQFF
TGTGCCAGTAGGATCTCCTACAATGAGCAGTTCTTC
>TRBV5-6|TRBJ2-1|TRBD1|-
CASSLYRGGEEFF
TGTGCCAGCAGCTTATACAGAGGGGGCGAAGAGTTCTTC
>TRBV15|TRBJ2-7|-|-
CATSPRFGGSGEQYF
TGTGCCACCAGCCCAAGGTTCGGGGGCTCGGGCGAGCAGTACTTC
>TRBV12-5|TRBJ2-2|TRBD1|-
CASGLGDRDTGELFF
TGTGCTAGTGGTTTGGGGGACAGGGACACCGGGGAGCTGTTTTTT
>TRBV5-5|TRBJ2-5|TRBD1|once
CASREQGQETQYF
TGTGCCAGCAGGGAACAGGGGCAAGAGACCCAGTACTTC
>TRBV29-1|TRBJ2-7|-|-
CSVAGSYEQYF
TGCAGCGTTGCCGGTTCATACGAGCAGTACTTC
>TRBV10-3|TRBJ1-2|-|once
CAISAGNYTF
TGTGCCATCAGTGCGGGAAACTACACCTTC
>TRBV7-2|TRBJ2-1|TRBD1|-
CASSLPGQGNNEQFF
TGTGCCAGCAGCTTACCGGGACAGGGGAACAATGAGCAGTTCTTC
>TRBV7-2|TRBJ1-2|-|-
CASSLGAGGSPLGGYTF
TGTGCCAGCAGCTTAGGAGCAGGCGGTTCGCCCCTCGGTGGCTACACCTTC
>TRBV5-1|TRBJ1-1|-|-
CASSLASRNTEAFF
TGCGCCAGCAGCTTGGCATCGAGGAACACTGAAGCTTTCTTT
>TRBV30|TRBJ1-3|-|-
CAWNPPGNTIYF
TGTGCCTGGAACCCCCCGGGAAACACCATATATTTT
>TRBV5-1|TRBJ2-2|-|few
CASSNQGGTGELFF
TGCGCCAGCAGCAACCAGGGGGGCACCGGGGAGCTGTTTTTT
>TRBV29-1|TRBJ2-2|TRBD1|-
CSVFGQGRTGELFF
TGCAGCGTTTTCGGACAGGGCCGCACCGGGGAGCTGTTTTTT
>TRBV20-1|TRBJ2-7|-|-
CGTSGFSYEQYF
TGCGGAACTTCGGGCTTCTCCTACGAGCAGTACTTC
>TRBV5-1|TRBJ2-4|-|-
CASSSIRPGDIQYF
TGCGCCAGCAGCTCCATACGACCGGGGGACATTCAGTACTTC
>TRBV29-1|TRBJ1-1|-|-
CSVERAGGNTEAFF
TGCAGCGTTGAACGGGCCGGGGGGAACACTGAAGCTTTCTTT
>TRBV7-8|TRBJ2-1|TRBD2|-
CASSLQSAGVGEQFF
TGTGCCAGCAGCTTACAATCGGCGGGAGTTGGTGAGCAGTTCTTC
>TRBV27|TRBJ2-7|TRBD2|once
CASRSLSGRALLEQYF
TGTGCCAGCAGGTCCCTTAGCGGGAGGGCCCTGCTCGAGCAGTACTTC
>TRBV20-1|TRBJ2-1|-|-
CSGKAPSSYNEQFF
TGCAGTGGTAAAGCGCCCAGCTCCTACAATGAGCAGTTCTTC
>TRBV6-1|TRBJ2-6|-|-
CASSARASGANVLTF
TGTGCCAGCAGTGCACGGGCCTCTGGGGCCAACGTCCTGACTTTC
>TRBV21-1|TRBJ1-5|-|-
CASRDSNQPQHF
TGTGCCAGTCGGGACAGCAATCAGCCCCAGCATTTT
>TRBV24-1|TRBJ1-5|TRBD1|-
CATRLQGGLNQPQHF
TGTGCCACCAGATTACAGGGGGGACTCAATCAGCCCCAGCATTTT
>TRBV18|TRBJ1-2|TRBD1|-
CASSPPSTGGSGYTF
TGTGCCAGCTCACCACCTTCCACAGGGGGCTCTGGCTACACCTTC
>TRBV5-6|TRBJ2-7|-|-
CASSLVAGAAYEQYF
TGTGCCAGCAGCTTGGTGGCAGGGGCCGCCTACGAGCAGTACTTC
>TRBV7-2|TRBJ2-5|-|-
CASSRRETQYF
TGTGCCAGCAGCAGGCGGGAGACCCAGTACTTC
>TRBV18|TRBJ1-5|-|-
CASSPTAADFGNQPQHF
TGTGCCAGCTCACCAACAGCCGCAGACTTCGGTAATCAGCCCCAGCATTTT
>TRBV4-3|TRBJ1-2|TRBD1|-
CASSQDPGTGGFYGHTF
TGCGCCAGCAGCCAAGATCCCGGGACAGGGGGCTTCTATGGCCACACCTTC
>TRBV7-2|TRBJ1-3|-|-
CASSLELVVSGNTIYF
TGTGCCAGCAGCTTAGAGCTCGTGGTCTCTGGAAACACCATATATTTT
>TRBV5-1|TRBJ1-1|-|-
CASREGLEAFF
TGCGCCAGCAGGGAGGGATTAGAAGCTTTCTTT